The subject of this entry is one TCR beta chain. Clones were sequenced by immunoSEQ multiplex PCR, and TCRdb holds only the in-frame ones, with some missing. This table has some 76,000 clones, approximately 80% appearing once. This CDR3 region has 13 residues. CDR1 and CDR2 (germline): SGDLS, YYNGEE. Trimming removed 0 bases from V and 0 bases from J, with 3 bases in between. The source of the sample is a study of blood T cell repertoires in COVID-19. The clonotype originates from a woman aged 60-70 years with acute or convalescent COVID-19. This chain joins TRBV9 and TRBJ1-2; no clear D gene. Material: peripheral blood. The CDR3 protein is CASSVGANYGYTF. The DNA of the CDR3 is TGTGCCAGCAGCGTAGGCGCTAACTATGGCTACACCTTC.